This T cell receptor beta chain was sequenced for a study of cytomegalovirus exposure and HLA in healthy donors. Looked up from germline, CDR1 is SQVTM and CDR2 is ANQGSEA. V dropped 3 bases and J dropped 2; count of bases not matched to a gene: 8. CDR3 length: 15 residues. Researchers ran the PCR with 60 Vbeta and 13 Jbeta primers. Here immunoSEQ multiplex PCR was the method, and the copy in TCRdb shows in-frame clones only, minus some. The repertoire holds approximately 100,000 clones, about 76% seen once, with roughly 2% in the top ten. Sequences were obtained from PBMCs. The origin of this receptor is a woman in her twenties or thirties in good health and CMV-seronegative. The chain is built from TRBV29-1 and TRBJ2-3, with 7 nucleotides matching TRBD2. The CDR3 DNA reads TGCAGCGTTGATACTAGCGAGCTAATCACAGATACGCAGTATTTT. Encoded protein: CSVDTSELITDTQYF.